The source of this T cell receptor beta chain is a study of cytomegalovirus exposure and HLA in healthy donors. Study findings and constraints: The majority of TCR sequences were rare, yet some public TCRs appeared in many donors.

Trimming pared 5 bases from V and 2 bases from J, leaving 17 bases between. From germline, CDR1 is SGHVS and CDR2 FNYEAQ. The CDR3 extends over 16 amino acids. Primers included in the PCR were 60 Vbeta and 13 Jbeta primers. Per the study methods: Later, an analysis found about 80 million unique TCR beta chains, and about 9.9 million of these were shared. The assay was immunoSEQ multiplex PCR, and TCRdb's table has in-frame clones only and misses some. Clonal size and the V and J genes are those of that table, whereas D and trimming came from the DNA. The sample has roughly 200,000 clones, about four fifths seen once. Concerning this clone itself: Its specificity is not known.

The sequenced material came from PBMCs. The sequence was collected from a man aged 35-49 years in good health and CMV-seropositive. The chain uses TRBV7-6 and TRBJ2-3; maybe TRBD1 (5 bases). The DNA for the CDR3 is TGTGCCAGCAGCCCTAGTCCCCAGGGAAACACAGATACGCAGTATTTT. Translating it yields CASSPSPQGNTDTQYF.